The clone carrying this T cell receptor beta chain was counted a few times. Clones were read by immunoSEQ multiplex PCR, and TCRdb kept only the in-frame ones, dropping some. The sample has approximately 13,000 clones; over 55% are singletons. These data come from a study of neoadjuvant anti-PD-1 for oral cavity cancer. Deletions cut 7 bases from V and 0 bases from J, with 13 bases between. CDR1 and CDR2 from the germline V gene are SGHNT and YYREEE (reference sequence). The CDR3 is 14 amino acids. The TCR sequence derives from a person between 40 and 85 years old with oral cavity squamous cell carcinoma. The chain combines TRBV5-4 with TRBJ1-1; D is unresolved. The source material was PBMCs, sampled before nivolumab (anti-PD-1) treatment. CDR3 coding DNA: TGTGCCAGCCGTGAGATAGACATGAACACTGAAGCTTTCTTT. It codes for CASREIDMNTEAFF.